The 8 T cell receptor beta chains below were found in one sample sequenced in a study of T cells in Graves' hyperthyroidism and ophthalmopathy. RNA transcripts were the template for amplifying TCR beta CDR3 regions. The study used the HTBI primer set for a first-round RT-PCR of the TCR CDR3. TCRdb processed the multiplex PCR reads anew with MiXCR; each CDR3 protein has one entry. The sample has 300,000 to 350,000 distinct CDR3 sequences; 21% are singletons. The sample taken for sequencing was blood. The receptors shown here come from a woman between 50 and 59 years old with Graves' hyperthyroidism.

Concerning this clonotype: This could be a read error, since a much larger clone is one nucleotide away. The chain's CDR3 is CASSGDYDSPLHF. CDR3 sequence (DNA): TGTGCCAGTAGCGGGGACTATGATTCACCCCTCCACTTT. V usage is TRBV19 and J usage is TRBJ1-6; a possible D gene is TRBD1 (5 bases). Germline CDR1 is LNHDA and CDR2 is SQIVND (reference sequence). This CDR3 contains 13 residues.

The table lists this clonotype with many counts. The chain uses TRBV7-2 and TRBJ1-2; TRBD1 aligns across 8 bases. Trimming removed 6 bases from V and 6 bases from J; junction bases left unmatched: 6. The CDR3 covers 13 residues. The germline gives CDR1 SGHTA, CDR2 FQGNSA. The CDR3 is CASRRTGSDGYTF. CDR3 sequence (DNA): TGTGCCAGCAGGAGGACAGGGTCGGATGGCTACACCTTC.

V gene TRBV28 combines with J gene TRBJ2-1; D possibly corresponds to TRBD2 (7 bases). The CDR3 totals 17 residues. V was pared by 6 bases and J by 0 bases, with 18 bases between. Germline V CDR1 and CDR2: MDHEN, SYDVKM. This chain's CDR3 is CASSPPRGAGSYNEQFF. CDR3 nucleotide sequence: TGTGCCAGCAGCCCTCCCCGGGGGGCGGGCTCCTACAATGAGCAGTTCTTC.

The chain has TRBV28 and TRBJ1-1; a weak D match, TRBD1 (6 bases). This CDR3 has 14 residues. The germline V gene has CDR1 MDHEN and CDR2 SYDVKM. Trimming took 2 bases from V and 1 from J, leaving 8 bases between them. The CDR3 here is CASSLGTTNTEAFF. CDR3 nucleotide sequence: TGTGCCAGCAGTTTAGGGACAACGAACACTGAAGCTTTCTTT.

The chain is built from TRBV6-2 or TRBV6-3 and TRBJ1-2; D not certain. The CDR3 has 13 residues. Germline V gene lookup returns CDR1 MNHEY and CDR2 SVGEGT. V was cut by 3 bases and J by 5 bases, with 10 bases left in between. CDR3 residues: CASSYVQSYGYTF. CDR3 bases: TGTGCCAGCAGTTATGTTCAATCATATGGCTACACCTTC.

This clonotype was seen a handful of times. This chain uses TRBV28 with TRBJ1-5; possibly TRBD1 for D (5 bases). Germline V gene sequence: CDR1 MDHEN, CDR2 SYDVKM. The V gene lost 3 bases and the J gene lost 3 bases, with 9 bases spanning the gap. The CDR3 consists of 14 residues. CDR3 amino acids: CASSFRGFNQPQHF. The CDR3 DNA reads TGTGCCAGCAGTTTTCGGGGGTTCAATCAGCCCCAGCATTTT.

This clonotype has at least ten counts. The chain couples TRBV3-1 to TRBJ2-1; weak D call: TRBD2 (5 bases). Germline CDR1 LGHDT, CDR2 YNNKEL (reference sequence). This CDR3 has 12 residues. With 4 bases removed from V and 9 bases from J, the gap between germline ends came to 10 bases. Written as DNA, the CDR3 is TGTGCCAGCAGCCGAGGACTGGGTGAGCAGTTCTTC. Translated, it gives CASSRGLGEQFF.

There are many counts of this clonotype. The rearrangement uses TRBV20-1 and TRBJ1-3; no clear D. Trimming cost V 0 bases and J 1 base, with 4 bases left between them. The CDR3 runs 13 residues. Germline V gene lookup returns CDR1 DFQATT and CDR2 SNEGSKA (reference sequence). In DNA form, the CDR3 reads TGCAGTGCTAGAGATGGGTCTGGAAACACCATATATTTT. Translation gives CSARDGSGNTIYF.